The next 18 T cell receptor beta chains were all read from a single sample in a study of CD8+CD57+ T cells in acquired aplastic anemia. TCR beta VDJ and CDR3 were profiled, and genomic DNA was the template. Each CDR3 protein gets one entry after TCRdb re-called the reads with MiXCR. Of around 400,000 distinct CDR3 sequences listed, roughly 64% were seen once; the top ten hold 4%. The material sequenced was sorted CD4+, CD8+, or CD8+CD57+ T cells (not recorded which) from PBMCs. These TCRs come from a human donor in good health, serving as a control.

This clonotype showed up many times. The chain combines TRBV7-2 with TRBJ1-5; TRBD1 matches 7 bases. Germline V CDR1 and CDR2: SGHTA, FQGNSA. The trim removed 4 bases at V and 13 bases at J, leaving 10 bases unmatched. The CDR3 spans 13 residues. This CDR3 reads CASSSLGQTWQHF. The CDR3 bases are TGTGCCAGCAGCTCCTTGGGACAGACTTGGCAGCATTTT.

This chain links TRBV12-3 or TRBV12-4 with TRBJ1-2; D remains ambiguous. The CDR3 sequence is 14 residues long. Trimming shortened V by 2 bases and J by 0 bases, and 7 bases separated the two germline ends. The CDR3 loop reads CASSLNSANYGYTF. CDR3 in DNA: TGTGCCAGCAGTTTAAACAGCGCTAACTATGGCTACACCTTC.

This clonotype was seen only once. The germline gene is not matched at one end of the junction; a read error may be the cause. The chain employs TRBV9 and TRBJ1-6; no firm D call. Per the germline V gene, CDR1 is SGDLS and CDR2 is YYNGEE. The CDR3 totals 12 residues. This chain's CDR3 is CASSFTESALPF. The CDR3 coding sequence is TGTGCCAGCAGCTTCACGGAGTCCGCCCTCCCCTTC.

The J gene is TRBJ2-7, the V gene TRBV5-4, with D possibly TRBD2 on 5 matching bases. The CDR3 extends over 14 amino acids. Germline V gene lookup returns CDR1 SGHNT and CDR2 YYREEE (reference sequence). Trimming cost V 0 bases and J 2 bases, with 9 bases left between them. The CDR3 coding sequence is TGTGCCAGCAGCTTGGACCGGGAAGCCTACGAGCAGTACTTC. This translates into CASSLDREAYEQYF.

Note on this clonotype: The CDR3 does not end in the conserved phenylalanine or tryptophan, so this is likely a read error. Because the CDR3's place on the DNA is in doubt, the DNA is left out and the CDR3 is given as listed by TCRdb. This sequence joins TRBV2 and TRBJ1-2; the DNA was not compared with TRBD1, the D call given in the table. Germline V CDR1 and CDR2: SNHLY, FYNNEI. Ends included, the CDR3 has 13 residues. Here the CDR3 reads CASSERTKDGFTG.

Comment on this clonotype: Germline is not matched at one junction end, which may reflect a read error. The CDR3: CASSSGGTGNSPLF. The CDR3 DNA reads as TGTGCCAGCAGCTCGGGGGGGACAGGGAATTCACCCCTCTTC. The chain employs TRBV7-9 and TRBJ2-7, with D possibly being TRBD1 (9 bases). The germline V gene has CDR1 SEHNR and CDR2 FQNEAQ (reference sequence). The CDR3 has 14 amino acids.

As DNA, the CDR3 is TGTGCCAGCATTTTACCCGGGGTGTCCTACAATGAGCAGTTCTTC. The encoded protein is CASILPGVSYNEQFF. V usage is TRBV6-5 and J usage is TRBJ2-1; D is perhaps TRBD2 (5 bases). Trimming left V 7 bases short and J 1 base short, with 14 bases between. The germline V gene encodes CDR1 MNHEY and CDR2 SVGAGI. The CDR3 covers 15 residues.

On this clonotype itself: The junction departs from germline at one end; a sequencing error may be responsible. The chain has TRBV7-6 and TRBJ2-1, with TRBD1 matching 7 bases. Germline-derived CDR1 and CDR2 are SGHVS and FNYEAQ. This CDR3 comprises 13 residues. As DNA, the CDR3 is TGTGCCAGCAGCTACAGGGGATCGCAGACGCAGTATTTC. As protein: CASSYRGSQTQYF.

For this clonotype: A clone one base away is much larger, so this may be a read error. The rearrangement links TRBV7-2 to TRBJ2-7; D remains unclear. The CDR3 consists of 13 residues. V gave up 11 bases and J gave up 2 bases, with 16 bases separating them. Germline loops: CDR1 SGHTA, CDR2 FQGNSA. Here the CDR3 DNA reads TGTGCCTGGAGTCTACATGGGGCCTACGAGCAGTACTTC. Residues: CAWSLHGAYEQYF.

Regarding this clonotype: At one of its ends the junction is not consistent with the germline gene, which may arise from a read error. The V call is TRBV10-2, the J call TRBJ2-2; D perhaps matches TRBD1 (5 bases). The CDR3 contains 15 residues. The germline V gene has CDR1 WSHSY and CDR2 SAAADI. The CDR3 protein is CASSKQGIGTGELFF. CDR3 coding DNA: TGTGCCAGCAGTAAGCAGGGAATTGGAACCGGGGAGCTGTTTTTT.

On this clonotype: One end of the junction fails to match germline, which may point to a read error. V gene TRBV10-1 combines with J gene TRBJ2-7; 7 bases match TRBD2. This CDR3 is built from 17 residues. CDR1 WNHNN and CDR2 SYGVQD come from the germline V gene (reference sequence). CDR3 sequence: CASSAPGLVPSSYEQYF. The CDR3 DNA follows: TGTGCCAGCAGTGCCCCCGGACTAGTTCCCAGCTCCTACGAGCAGTACTTC.

The chain has TRBV12-3 or TRBV12-4 and TRBJ1-1, with D perhaps TRBD1 (5 bases). The CDR3 covers 12 residues. Trimming pared 6 bases from V and 14 bases from J, leaving 19 bases between. The CDR3 nucleotides read TGTGCCAGCAGATCCGGGGCGGGGCCGCTATTCTTT. The encoded protein is CASRSGAGPLFF.

J is TRBJ2-5 and V is TRBV2; unclear D gene. Trimming stripped 11 bases from V and 11 bases from J, with 21 bases between. The CDR3 runs to 12 residues. Germline V gives CDR1 SNHLY, CDR2 FYNNEI. The DNA of the CDR3 is TGTGCCTCCTCCCCGCTCTCCTATAAGCAGTACTTC. Its protein product is CASSPLSYKQYF.

The V gene is TRBV25-1, the J gene TRBJ1-1; D not certain. Germline V gene data show CDR1 as MGHDK and CDR2 as SYGVNS. V dropped 6 bases and J dropped 4 bases, with 15 bases sitting between them. The CDR3 totals 14 residues. The CDR3 here is CASSGPAGSTEAFF. Written as DNA, the CDR3 is TGTGCCAGCAGCGGCCCCGCGGGGAGCACTGAAGCTTTCTTT.

As regards this clonotype: At one boundary the junction diverges from the germline segment, which might be a read error. This chain links TRBV5-4 with TRBJ2-7; D unresolved. The CDR3 contains 14 residues. The germline V gene encodes CDR1 SGHNT and CDR2 YYREEE (reference sequence). The CDR3 is CASSLESYSYEQYF. DNA for the CDR3: TGCGCCAGCAGCTTGGAGTCCTATTCTTACGAGCAGTACTTC.

Of note for this clonotype: The germline gene is not matched at one end of the junction; a read error may be the cause. This rearrangement joins TRBV10-3 to TRBJ1-1, with 9 bases matching TRBD1. The CDR3 loop spans 13 amino acids. Germline CDR1 ENHRY, CDR2 SYGVKD. As DNA, the CDR3 is TGTGCCATCAGTGGTACGGGACAGGGAGAAGCTTCCTTT. This encodes CAISGTGQGEASF.

This chain uses TRBV7-2 with TRBJ2-1; TRBD2 agrees at 7 bases. The CDR3 runs 15 residues. The V gene end was trimmed by 8 bases and the J gene end by 6 bases; junction bases not matched to a gene: 13. CDR1 is SGHTA and CDR2 is FQGNSA in the germline V gene. The CDR3 loop is CASDHRLAATNEQFF. CDR3 DNA: TGTGCCAGCGATCATCGGCTAGCGGCCACCAATGAGCAGTTCTTC.

This clonotype was picked up many times. V usage is TRBV19 and J usage is TRBJ1-1; unclear D gene. This CDR3 has 15 residues. Trimming pared 0 bases from V and 4 bases from J, leaving 12 bases between. Germline lookup yields CDR1 LNHDA and CDR2 SQIVND (reference sequence). The CDR3 loop reads CASSIDYFAGTEAFF. The CDR3 region has the DNA TGTGCCAGTAGTATAGATTATTTTGCGGGCACTGAAGCTTTCTTT.